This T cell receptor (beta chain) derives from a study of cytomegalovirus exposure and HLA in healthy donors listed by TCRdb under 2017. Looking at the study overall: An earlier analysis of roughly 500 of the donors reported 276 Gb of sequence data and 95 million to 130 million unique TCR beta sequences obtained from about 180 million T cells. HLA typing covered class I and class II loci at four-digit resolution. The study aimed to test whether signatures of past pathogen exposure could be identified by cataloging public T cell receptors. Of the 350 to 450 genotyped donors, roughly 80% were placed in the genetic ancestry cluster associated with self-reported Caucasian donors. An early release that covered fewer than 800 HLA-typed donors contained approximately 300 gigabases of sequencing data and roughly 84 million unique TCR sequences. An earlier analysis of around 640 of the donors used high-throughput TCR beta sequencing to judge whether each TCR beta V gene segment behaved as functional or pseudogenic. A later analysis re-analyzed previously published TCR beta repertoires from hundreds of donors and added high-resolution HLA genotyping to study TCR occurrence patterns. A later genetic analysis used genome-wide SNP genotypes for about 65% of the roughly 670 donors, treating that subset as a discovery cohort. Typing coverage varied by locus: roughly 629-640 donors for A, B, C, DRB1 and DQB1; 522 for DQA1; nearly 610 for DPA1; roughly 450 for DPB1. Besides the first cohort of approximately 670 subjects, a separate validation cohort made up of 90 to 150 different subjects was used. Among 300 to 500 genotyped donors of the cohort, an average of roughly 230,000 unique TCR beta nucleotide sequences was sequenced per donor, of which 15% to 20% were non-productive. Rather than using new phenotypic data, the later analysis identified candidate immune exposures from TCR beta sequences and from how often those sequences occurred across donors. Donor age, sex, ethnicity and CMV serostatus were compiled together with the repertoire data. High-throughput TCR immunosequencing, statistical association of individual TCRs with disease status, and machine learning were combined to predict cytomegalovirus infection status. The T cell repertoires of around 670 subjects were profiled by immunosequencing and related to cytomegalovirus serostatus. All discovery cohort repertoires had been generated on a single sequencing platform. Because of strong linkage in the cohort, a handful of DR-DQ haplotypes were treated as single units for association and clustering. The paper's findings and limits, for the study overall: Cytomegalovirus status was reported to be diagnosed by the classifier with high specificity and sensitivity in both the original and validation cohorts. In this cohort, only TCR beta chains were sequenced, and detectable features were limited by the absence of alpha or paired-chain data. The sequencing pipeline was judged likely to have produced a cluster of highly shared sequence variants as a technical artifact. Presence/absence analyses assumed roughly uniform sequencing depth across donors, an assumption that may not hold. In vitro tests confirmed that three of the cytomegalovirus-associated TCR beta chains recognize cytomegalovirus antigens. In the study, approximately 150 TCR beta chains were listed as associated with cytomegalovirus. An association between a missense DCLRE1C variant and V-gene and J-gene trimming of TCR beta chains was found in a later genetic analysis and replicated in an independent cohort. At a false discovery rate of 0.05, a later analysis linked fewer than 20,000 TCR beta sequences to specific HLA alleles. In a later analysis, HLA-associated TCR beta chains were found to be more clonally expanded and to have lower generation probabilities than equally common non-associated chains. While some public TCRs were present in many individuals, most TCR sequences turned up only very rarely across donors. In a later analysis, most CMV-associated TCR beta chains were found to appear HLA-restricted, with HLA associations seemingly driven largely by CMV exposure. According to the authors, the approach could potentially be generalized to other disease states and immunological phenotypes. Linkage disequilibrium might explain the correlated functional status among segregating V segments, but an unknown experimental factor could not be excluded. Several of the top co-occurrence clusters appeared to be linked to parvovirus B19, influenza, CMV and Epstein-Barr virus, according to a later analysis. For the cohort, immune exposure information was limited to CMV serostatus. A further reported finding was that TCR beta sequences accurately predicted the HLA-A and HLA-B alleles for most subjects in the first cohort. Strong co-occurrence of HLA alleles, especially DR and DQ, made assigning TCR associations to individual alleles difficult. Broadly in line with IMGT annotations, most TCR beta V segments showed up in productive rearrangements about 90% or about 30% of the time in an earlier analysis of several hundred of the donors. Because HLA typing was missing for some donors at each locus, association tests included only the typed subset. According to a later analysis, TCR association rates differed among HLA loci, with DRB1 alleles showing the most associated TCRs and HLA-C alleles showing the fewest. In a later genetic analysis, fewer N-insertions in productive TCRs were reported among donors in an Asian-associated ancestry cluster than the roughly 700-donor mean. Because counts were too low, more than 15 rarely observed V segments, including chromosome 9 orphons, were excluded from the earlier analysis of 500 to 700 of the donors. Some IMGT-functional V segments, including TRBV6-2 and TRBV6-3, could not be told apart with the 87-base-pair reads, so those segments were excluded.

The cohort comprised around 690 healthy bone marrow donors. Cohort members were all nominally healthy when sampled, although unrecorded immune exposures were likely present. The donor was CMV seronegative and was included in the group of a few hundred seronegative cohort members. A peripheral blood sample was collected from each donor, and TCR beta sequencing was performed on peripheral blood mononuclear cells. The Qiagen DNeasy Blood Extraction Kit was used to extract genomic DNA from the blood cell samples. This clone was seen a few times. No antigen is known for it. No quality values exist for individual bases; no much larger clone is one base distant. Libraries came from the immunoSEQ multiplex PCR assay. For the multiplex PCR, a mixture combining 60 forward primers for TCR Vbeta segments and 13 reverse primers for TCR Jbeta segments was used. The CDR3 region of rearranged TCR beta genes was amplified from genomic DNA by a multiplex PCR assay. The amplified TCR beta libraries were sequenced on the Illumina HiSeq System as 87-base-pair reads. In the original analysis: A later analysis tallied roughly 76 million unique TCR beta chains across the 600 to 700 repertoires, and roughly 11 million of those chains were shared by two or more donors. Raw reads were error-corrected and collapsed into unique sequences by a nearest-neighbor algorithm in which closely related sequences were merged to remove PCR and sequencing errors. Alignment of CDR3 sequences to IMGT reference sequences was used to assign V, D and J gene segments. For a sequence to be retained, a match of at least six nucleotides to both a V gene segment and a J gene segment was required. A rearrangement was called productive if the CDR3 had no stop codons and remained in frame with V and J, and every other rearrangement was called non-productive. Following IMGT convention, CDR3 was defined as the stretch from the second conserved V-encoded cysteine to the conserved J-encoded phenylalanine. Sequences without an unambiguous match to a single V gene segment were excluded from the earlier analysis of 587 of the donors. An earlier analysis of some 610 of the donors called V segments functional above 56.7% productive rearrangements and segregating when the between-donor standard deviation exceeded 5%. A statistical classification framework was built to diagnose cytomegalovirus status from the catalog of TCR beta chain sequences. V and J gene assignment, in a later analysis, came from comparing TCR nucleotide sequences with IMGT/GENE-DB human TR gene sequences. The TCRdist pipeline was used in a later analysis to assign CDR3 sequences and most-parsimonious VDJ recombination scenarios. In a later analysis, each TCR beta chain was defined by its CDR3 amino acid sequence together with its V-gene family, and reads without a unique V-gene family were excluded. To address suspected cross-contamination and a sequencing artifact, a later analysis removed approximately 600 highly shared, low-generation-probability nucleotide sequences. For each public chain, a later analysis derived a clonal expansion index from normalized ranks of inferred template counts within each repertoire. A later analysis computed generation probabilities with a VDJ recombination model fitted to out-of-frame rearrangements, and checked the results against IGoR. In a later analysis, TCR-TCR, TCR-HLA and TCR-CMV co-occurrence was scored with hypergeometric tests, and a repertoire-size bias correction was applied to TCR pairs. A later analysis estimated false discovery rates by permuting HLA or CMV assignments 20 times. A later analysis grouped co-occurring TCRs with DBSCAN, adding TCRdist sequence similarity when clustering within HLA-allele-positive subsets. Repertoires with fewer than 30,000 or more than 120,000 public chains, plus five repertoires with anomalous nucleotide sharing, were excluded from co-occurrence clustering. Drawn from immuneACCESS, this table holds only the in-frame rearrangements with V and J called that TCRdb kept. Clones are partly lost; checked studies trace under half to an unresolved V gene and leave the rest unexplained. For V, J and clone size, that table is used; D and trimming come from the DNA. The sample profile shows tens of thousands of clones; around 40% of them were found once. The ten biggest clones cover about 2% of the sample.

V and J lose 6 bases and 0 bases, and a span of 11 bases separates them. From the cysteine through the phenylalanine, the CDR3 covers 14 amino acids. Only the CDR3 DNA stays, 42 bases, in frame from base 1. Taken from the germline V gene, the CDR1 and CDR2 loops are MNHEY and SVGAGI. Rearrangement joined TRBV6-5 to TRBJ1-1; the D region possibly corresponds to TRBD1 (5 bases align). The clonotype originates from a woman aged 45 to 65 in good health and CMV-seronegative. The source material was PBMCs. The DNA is TGTGCCAGCAGCTCGCAGGGATTGAACACTGAAGCTTTCTTT. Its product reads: CASSSQGLNTEAFF.